The 28 T cell receptor beta chains listed next were all sequenced from one sample in a study of neurological immune-mediated disorders. Noted time point: longitudinal time-point 3. TCRdb re-called the 5' RACE reads with MiXCR, one entry per CDR3 protein. The sample includes fewer than 50,000 distinct CDR3 sequences, about 13% of them seen just once. Sequencing was performed on PBMCs. The source of these receptors is a young man in good health.

This clonotype was counted ten times or more. The genes are TRBV10-3 and TRBJ2-3; 7 positions agree with TRBD1. J was trimmed by 0 bases and V by 10 bases; bases with no gene match: 7. Germline CDR1 is ENHRY and CDR2 is SYGVKD. The CDR3 is made up of 14 amino acids. CDR3 sequence reads: CASNTGASTDTQYF. In DNA, the CDR3 is TGTGCCAGTAACACAGGGGCCAGCACAGATACGCAGTATTTT.

This clonotype was seen ten or more times. This chain joins TRBV10-3 and TRBJ2-3, with 8 positions matching TRBD1. V dropped 6 bases and J dropped 4; count of bases not matched to a gene: 6. Germline loops: CDR1 ENHRY, CDR2 SYGVKD. The CDR3 extends over 14 amino acids. The CDR3 region is CAISGQGTSDTQYF. The CDR3 DNA sequence: TGTGCCATCAGCGGACAGGGAACGTCAGATACGCAGTATTTT.

This clonotype was detected many times. The chain links TRBV7-2 to TRBJ2-3; D is perhaps TRBD1 (6 bases). Between the trimmed V and J ends, which lost 0 bases and 3 bases, there was a span of 10 bases. Germline CDR1 and CDR2: SGHTA and FQGNSA. The CDR3 is 15 residues long. The CDR3 DNA reads as TGTGCCAGCAGCTTAGCTCAGGGGACGACAGATACGCAGTATTTT. This encodes CASSLAQGTTDTQYF.

The rearrangement links TRBV10-3 to TRBJ1-1; the D gene is possibly TRBD1 (6 bases). The length of the CDR3 is 14 residues. Germline V gene sequence: CDR1 ENHRY, CDR2 SYGVKD. The V end was cut by 11 bases, the J end by 0 bases, with 16 bases between. The CDR3 region is CAVGQMIMNTEAFF. In DNA, the CDR3 is TGTGCCGTCGGACAGATGATCATGAACACTGAAGCTTTCTTT.

This clonotype has ten or more counts. The chain recombines TRBV6-2 or TRBV6-3 with TRBJ2-4, with D uncertain. V was trimmed by 5 bases and J by 0 bases, leaving 14 bases between them. The CDR3 sequence is 16 residues long. The germline gives CDR1 MNHEY, CDR2 SVGEGT. In nucleotides, the CDR3 is TGTGCCAGCAGTCCTTCGACCAGGCTAGCCAAAAACATTCAGTACTTC. As protein: CASSPSTRLAKNIQYF.

The gene calls are TRBV7-2 and TRBJ2-7; D ambiguous. V gave up 0 bases and J gave up 3 bases, with 6 bases separating them. This CDR3 is 13 amino acids long. Looked up from germline, CDR1 is SGHTA and CDR2 is FQGNSA. The CDR3 DNA reads as TGTGCCAGCAGCTTAGCAAAGAACTACGAGCAGTACTTC. Its translation is CASSLAKNYEQYF.

This clonotype was seen repeatedly, ten times or more. The rearrangement links TRBV15 to TRBJ2-7; possible D gene TRBD2, 7 bases. Germline V CDR1 and CDR2: LNHNV, YYDKDF (reference sequence). CDR3 size: 15 residues. Trimming pared 0 bases from V and 2 bases from J, leaving 11 bases between. DNA for the CDR3: TGTGCCACCAGCAGAGATAGGGGGGGCACCTACGAGCAGTACTTC. This translates into CATSRDRGGTYEQYF. The full variable domain, rest sourced from reference TRBV15 and TRBJ2-7, is DAMVIQNPRYQVTQFGKPVTLSCSQTLNHNVMYWYQQKSSQAPKLLFHYYDKDFNNEADTPDNFQSRRPNTSFCFLDIRSPGLGDTAMYLCATSRDRGGTYEQYFGPGTRLTVT.

This clonotype was detected many times. The chain employs TRBV12-5 and TRBJ1-5; D is uncertain. The CDR3 sequence is 13 residues long. The V end was cut by 1 base, the J end by 3 bases, with 4 bases between. The V gene's germline CDR1 is LGHNT and CDR2 FRNRAP. The CDR3 sequence: CASGLGPNQPQHF. As DNA, the CDR3 is TGTGCTAGTGGTTTGGGACCCAATCAGCCCCAGCATTTT.

This clonotype was counted ten times or more. The chain links TRBV5-1 to TRBJ2-1; the D gene could be TRBD1 or TRBD2 (6 bases each). Germline V gene lookup returns CDR1 SGHRS and CDR2 YFSETQ. The CDR3 is 15 amino acids. Trimming removed 4 bases from V and 5 bases from J, with 16 bases in between. Here the CDR3 DNA reads TGCGCCAGCAGCCCGGGGGCAGGGCCGCACAATGAGCAGTTCTTC. Its translation: CASSPGAGPHNEQFF.

This clonotype was observed at least ten times. The rearrangement joins TRBV5-1 to TRBJ1-1; 11 bases are shared with TRBD1. J gave up 4 bases and V 4 bases, and 6 bases lay outside the gene matches. The CDR3 is 15 residues long. Germline CDR1 and CDR2: SGHRS and YFSETQ. The CDR3 spells CASSRDGTGGTEAFF. The CDR3 nucleotides read TGCGCCAGCAGCCGTGATGGGACAGGGGGCACTGAAGCTTTCTTT.

This clonotype has at least ten counts. The V call is TRBV29-1, the J call TRBJ1-2; the match to TRBD1 covers 12 bases. This CDR3 has 15 amino acids. From germline, CDR1 is SQVTM and CDR2 ANQGSEA. The V and J ends lost 4 bases and 3 bases, in that order; junction bases with no gene match: 6. CDR3 sequence (DNA): TGCAGCGTTGGGGGACAGGGGGCGTATGACTATGGCTACACCTTC. Protein: CSVGGQGAYDYGYTF.

The chain carries TRBV6-1 and TRBJ1-5, with TRBD1 as a possible D gene (5 bases). Germline V gives CDR1 MNHNS, CDR2 SASEGT. V was cut by 6 bases and J by 5 bases, with 14 bases left in between. The CDR3 has 14 residues. The CDR3 sequence is CASRADSWHQPQHF. CDR3 bases: TGTGCCAGCAGGGCCGACAGCTGGCATCAGCCCCAGCATTTT.

This clonotype was observed many times. The chain links TRBV7-8 to TRBJ2-2, with 7 nucleotides matching TRBD2. With 5 bases clipped from V and 0 bases from J, the junction kept 9 bases outside the gene matches. CDR3 size: 17 residues. Germline lookup yields CDR1 SGHVS and CDR2 FQNEAQ. The CDR3 DNA is TGTGCCAGCAGCACAGTAGGGACTACCACGAACACCGGGGAGCTGTTTTTT. It is translated as CASSTVGTTTNTGELFF.

This clonotype was recorded at least ten times. The V gene is TRBV28, the J gene TRBJ2-1, with no clear D. Germline V gives CDR1 MDHEN, CDR2 SYDVKM. V lost 3 bases and J 0 bases, leaving 9 bases between the germline ends. The CDR3 runs to 15 residues. In DNA form, the CDR3 reads TGTGCCAGCAGTTTTGGGGTTCCCTCCTACAATGAGCAGTTCTTC. Translating it yields CASSFGVPSYNEQFF. The full variable domain, rest sourced from reference TRBV28 and TRBJ2-1, is DVKVTQSSRYLVKRTGEKVFLECVQDMDHENMFWYRQDPGLGLRLIYFSYDVKMKEKGDIPEGYSVSREKKERFSLILESASTNQTSMYLCASSFGVPSYNEQFFGPGTRLTVL.

The table lists this clonotype with a few counts. At one end the junction does not follow the germline gene, possibly because of a read error. V and J are TRBV18 and TRBJ2-3; no reliable D call. The germline V gene encodes CDR1 KGHSH and CDR2 LQKENI. This CDR3 has 14 amino acids. The CDR3 DNA sequence: TGTGCCAGCTCTCCACCGCTCGAACCGGATACGCAGTATTTT. Amino acid sequence: CASSPPLEPDTQYF. The entire variable domain, with the rest obtained from reference TRBV18 and TRBJ2-3, is as follows: NAGVMQNPRHLVRRRGQEARLRCSPMKGHSHVYWYRQLPEEGLKFMVYLQKENIIDESGMPKERFSAEFPKEGPSILRIQQVVRGDSAAYFCASSPPLEPDTQYFGPGTRLTVL.

In its sample, this clonotype was seen many times. The chain recombines TRBV20-1 with TRBJ2-7; D uncertain. Trimming shortened V by 5 bases and J by 2 bases, and 13 bases separated the two germline ends. Germline loops: CDR1 DFQATT, CDR2 SNEGSKA (reference sequence). The CDR3 length is 13 residues. The CDR3, as DNA: TGCAGTGCTGACCCGACGGGTACCTACGAGCAGTACTTC. This sequence encodes CSADPTGTYEQYF.

There are many counts of this clonotype. The V call is TRBV5-5, the J call TRBJ2-1, with D possibly matching TRBD2 (5 bases). Trimming took 4 bases from V and 3 from J, leaving 8 bases between them. Germline values: CDR1 SGHKS, CDR2 YYEKEE (reference sequence). The CDR3 spans 13 residues. CDR3 DNA: TGTGCCAGCAGCCAACTAGGCTACAATGAGCAGTTCTTC. It codes for CASSQLGYNEQFF. The full variable domain, its missing parts supplied by reference TRBV5-5 and TRBJ2-1, is DAGVTQSPTHLIKTRGQQVTLRCSPISGHKSVSWYQQVLGQGPQFIFQYYEKEERGRGNFPDRFSARQFPNYSSELNVNALLLGDSALYLCASSQLGYNEQFFGPGTRLTVL.

This clonotype was seen many times. J is TRBJ2-2 and V is TRBV7-3, with D perhaps TRBD1 (7 bases). Between the trimmed V and J ends, which lost 6 bases and 7 bases, there was a span of 15 bases. The germline V gene has CDR1 SGHTA and CDR2 FQGTGA. This CDR3 region has 14 residues. CDR3 in amino acids: CASRPLQGGGELFF. Here the CDR3 DNA reads TGTGCCAGCAGACCCCTCCAGGGGGGCGGGGAGCTGTTTTTT.

This clonotype was seen many times. The rearrangement uses TRBV10-3 and TRBJ2-3; weak D call: TRBD2 (5 bases). Germline V gene data show CDR1 as ENHRY and CDR2 as SYGVKD. V gave up 5 bases and J gave up 0 bases, with 15 bases separating them. This CDR3 is built from 16 residues. This CDR3 is CAISSREAVSTDTQYF. The DNA for the CDR3 is TGTGCCATCAGTTCCCGGGAAGCGGTAAGCACAGATACGCAGTATTTT.

The chain combines TRBV12-3 or TRBV12-4 with TRBJ2-2, with 7 bases lining up with TRBD1. V shed 5 bases and J 7 bases; nucleotides not matched to a gene: 7. The CDR3 covers 14 residues. The CDR3 bases are TGTGCCAGCAGTCTGACAGGGTTGAGCGGGGAGCTGTTTTTT. The encoded protein is CASSLTGLSGELFF.

This clonotype appeared many times. The chain is built from TRBV19 and TRBJ2-2; possible D gene TRBD2, 6 bases. CDR3 length: 14 amino acids. With 7 bases removed from V and 0 bases from J, the gap between germline ends came to 9 bases. The germline V gene has CDR1 LNHDA and CDR2 SQIVND (reference sequence). The CDR3 region has the DNA TGTGCCAGTAAGGAGGGTCCGAACACCGGGGAGCTGTTTTTT. It codes for CASKEGPNTGELFF.

This clonotype was found many times. This chain connects TRBV29-1 to TRBJ1-3, with D unclear. The CDR3 spans 14 residues. Germline V CDR1 and CDR2: SQVTM, ANQGSEA. V was clipped by 2 bases and J by 0 bases, with 8 bases between them. The CDR3 sequence is CSVEPLHSGNTIYF. CDR3 DNA: TGCAGCGTTGAACCTTTGCACTCTGGAAACACCATATATTTT.

This clonotype was found many times. V is TRBV28 and J is TRBJ2-5, with unresolved D. The CDR3 runs 15 residues. V was cut by 5 bases and J by 2 bases, with 15 bases left in between. Germline lookup yields CDR1 MDHEN and CDR2 SYDVKM. CDR3 nucleotides: TGTGCCAGCAGTCCGCCCCCCCCGGCGCAAGAGACCCAGTACTTC. It specifies CASSPPPPAQETQYF. Combining the CDR3 with reference TRBV28 and TRBJ2-5 gives the whole variable domain DVKVTQSSRYLVKRTGEKVFLECVQDMDHENMFWYRQDPGLGLRLIYFSYDVKMKEKGDIPEGYSVSREKKERFSLILESASTNQTSMYLCASSPPPPAQETQYFGPGTRLLVL.

The rearrangement joins TRBV6-5 to TRBJ2-5, with TRBD1 identical over 9 bases. With V trimmed by 6 bases and J by 2 bases, 4 bases remained unmatched. CDR3 length: 14 residues. Germline V CDR1 and CDR2: MNHEY, SVGAGI. The CDR3 region is CASREDRGQETQYF. In DNA, the CDR3 is TGTGCCAGCAGGGAAGACAGGGGGCAAGAGACCCAGTACTTC.

V and J are TRBV11-3 and TRBJ2-2; 8 nucleotides line up with TRBD2. Germline V gene sequence: CDR1 SGHNT, CDR2 YENEEA. Trimming removed 8 bases from V and 6 bases from J; junction bases left unmatched: 8. This CDR3 region has 14 residues. CDR3 loop: CASQKAGASGELFF. The CDR3 DNA reads as TGTGCCAGCCAAAAAGCGGGAGCTTCCGGGGAGCTGTTTTTT.

This clonotype has at least ten counts. The chain recombines TRBV5-1 with TRBJ1-1; weak D call: TRBD1 (5 bases). Trimming took 2 bases from V and 5 from J, leaving 16 bases between them. Germline V gene sequence: CDR1 SGHRS, CDR2 YFSETQ. This CDR3 is 15 amino acids long. The CDR3 nucleotides are TGCGCCAGCAGCTTACTGGGGGGGAGGGGTACTGAAGCTTTCTTT. Amino acid sequence: CASSLLGGRGTEAFF.

This clonotype was seen many times. This rearrangement joins TRBV29-1 to TRBJ2-2; unclear D gene. Trimming removed 3 bases from V and 2 bases from J, with 13 bases in between. This CDR3 is 15 amino acids long. Germline V gene data show CDR1 as SQVTM and CDR2 as ANQGSEA. In nucleotides, the CDR3 is TGCAGCGTTGAGGATCCAGCCCAAAACACCGGGGAGCTGTTTTTT. Its protein product is CSVEDPAQNTGELFF.

This clonotype was detected ten times or more. The chain combines TRBV28 with TRBJ1-1; 7 bases match TRBD1. Germline V lookup: CDR1 MDHEN, CDR2 SYDVKM. This CDR3 is built from 14 residues. J was trimmed by 6 bases and V by 3 bases; bases with no gene match: 7. Here the CDR3 reads CASSFWAGGAEAFF. As DNA, the CDR3 is TGTGCCAGCAGTTTCTGGGCAGGGGGGGCTGAAGCTTTCTTT.